Shown below are 8 T cell receptor beta chains from a single sample sequenced in a study of siplizumab effects on memory and regulatory T cells. TCRdb keeps only in-frame clones here, not all; method: immunoSEQ multiplex PCR. The sample lists tens of thousands of clones, 75% to 90% occurring once. Sequencing was performed on memory CD4+ T cells sorted from blood. The receptors were gathered from a human donor in good health.

The V call is TRBV15, the J call TRBJ2-5; a possible D gene is TRBD2 (7 bases). Trimming pared 6 bases from V and 2 bases from J, leaving 16 bases between. The CDR3 spans 15 residues. Germline V gives CDR1 LNHNV, CDR2 YYDKDF (reference sequence). CDR3 sequence: CATRGGASGQETQYF. Here the CDR3 DNA reads TGTGCCACCAGGGGGGGGGCTAGCGGACAAGAGACCCAGTACTTC. Combining the CDR3 with reference TRBV15 and TRBJ2-5 gives the whole variable domain DAMVIQNPRYQVTQFGKPVTLSCSQTLNHNVMYWYQQKSSQAPKLLFHYYDKDFNNEADTPDNFQSRRPNTSFCFLDIRSPGLGDTAMYLCATRGGASGQETQYFGPGTRLLVL.

This chain joins TRBV4-1 and TRBJ1-6; the D is unclear. Germline values: CDR1 MGHRA, CDR2 YSYEKL. Trimming stripped 1 base from V and 9 bases from J, with 7 bases between. The CDR3 consists of 13 residues. The CDR3 here is CASSQGAFSPLHF. CDR3 bases: TGCGCCAGCAGCCAAGGGGCCTTTTCACCCCTCCACTTT.

The genes are TRBV5-1 and TRBJ2-2; D gene uncertain. This CDR3 contains 14 residues. Germline V gene lookup returns CDR1 SGHRS and CDR2 YFSETQ. V was pared by 5 bases and J by 4 bases, with 12 bases between. The CDR3 loop is CASRGNTFTGELFF. DNA of the CDR3: TGCGCCAGCAGGGGGAACACCTTCACCGGGGAGCTGTTTTTT.

The gene calls are TRBV2 and TRBJ1-1; D unclear. The CDR3 has 13 amino acids. V lost 1 base and J 3 bases, leaving 6 bases between the germline ends. The germline V gene encodes CDR1 SNHLY and CDR2 FYNNEI. The CDR3 protein is CASSEVEDTEAFF. In DNA form, the CDR3 reads TGTGCCAGCAGTGAAGTAGAAGACACTGAAGCTTTCTTT.

This clone has a single count. V and J are TRBV7-8 and TRBJ2-1; weak D call: TRBD1 (6 bases). V was pared by 3 bases and J by 2 bases, with 17 bases between. The CDR3 sequence is 17 residues long. Per the germline V gene, CDR1 is SGHVS and CDR2 is FQNEAQ. CDR3 sequence: CASSFPRRQDPYNEQFF. The CDR3 nucleotides read TGTGCCAGCAGCTTCCCCCGTAGACAGGATCCCTACAATGAGCAGTTCTTC.

This clone was counted once. This CDR3 is CASGDRGTQYF. CDR3 bases: TGTGCCTCAGGGGACCGCGGGACCCAGTACTTC. The chain is built from TRBV2 and TRBJ2-5, with D possibly matching TRBD1 (6 bases). V lost 11 bases and J lost 7, with 14 bases in between. CDR1 and CDR2 (germline): SNHLY, FYNNEI. The CDR3 runs to 11 residues.

This chain links TRBV9 with TRBJ2-3; 11 nucleotides line up with TRBD2. Germline CDR1 reads SGDLS; CDR2 reads YYNGEE. This CDR3 spans 15 amino acids. V shed 4 bases, J shed 4 bases, and the junction held 5 bases outside the gene matches. The CDR3 reads CASSSGLAGPDTQYF. The CDR3 bases are TGTGCCAGCAGCTCCGGACTAGCGGGTCCAGATACGCAGTATTTT.

The genes are TRBV20-1 and TRBJ1-2; 7 nucleotides line up with TRBD1. The CDR3 contains 11 residues. V lost 6 bases, J lost 4 bases, and 2 bases stayed unmatched. The germline V gene encodes CDR1 DFQATT and CDR2 SNEGSKA (reference sequence). The CDR3 is CSARDSYGYTF. CDR3 coding DNA: TGCAGTGCCCGGGACAGCTATGGCTACACCTTC.